A single sample is the source of the 7 T cell receptor beta chains below, sequenced in a study of tumor and adjacent non-tumor tissue in lung cancer. The library came from three nested PCR rounds adapted from ARM-PCR protocols. TCRdb processed the multiplex PCR reads anew with MiXCR; each CDR3 protein has one entry. The sample records more than 75,000 distinct CDR3 sequences, about 80% being singletons. This sample's RNA came from whole unsorted tissue. Distant lung tissue was collected more than 3 cm away from the tumor edge. Sample: distant non-tumor lung tissue. These receptors were obtained from a man between 60 and 75 years old with small cell lung cancer.

In the case of this clonotype: The junction shows a germline mismatch at one end, possibly a read error. This rearrangement joins TRBV20-1 to TRBJ2-5; D remains unclear. This CDR3 is built from 13 residues. The germline V gene encodes CDR1 DFQATT and CDR2 SNEGSKA (reference sequence). Written as DNA, the CDR3 is TGCAGTGCTAGTGACCCCAACCAAGATACCCGGTACTTC. Protein: CSASDPNQDTRYF.

This clonotype was counted ten times or more. This chain connects TRBV29-1 to TRBJ1-4; possibly TRBD1 for D (5 bases). The V and J ends lost 7 bases and 8 bases respectively, with 17 bases between them. The V gene's germline CDR1 is SQVTM and CDR2 ANQGSEA. The CDR3 runs to 13 residues. CDR3 coding DNA: TGCAGCGCTCCGACCCCGGAGGGGGAAAAACTGTTTTTT. Translating gives CSAPTPEGEKLFF.

On this clonotype: Mismatch with germline at one junction end may stem from a read error. The chain uses TRBV4-2 and TRBJ2-3; D perhaps matches TRBD1 (6 bases). The germline V gene has CDR1 LGHNA and CDR2 YNFKEQ. The CDR3 spans 15 residues. DNA of the CDR3: TGTGTCAGCACCACAGGGACGGCTAACACAGATACGCAGTATTTT. As protein: CVSTTGTANTDTQYF.

A note on this clonotype: One junction end disagrees with the germline gene, perhaps due to a read error. This sequence joins TRBV13 and TRBJ1-6; no clear D. Per the germline V gene, CDR1 is PRHDT and CDR2 is FYEKMQ (reference sequence). This CDR3 has 17 residues. CDR3 sequence: CANSQNDGSSYNSPLHF. CDR3 DNA: TGTGCCAACAGCCAAAACGACGGGAGCTCATATAATTCACCCCTCCACTTT.

A word on this clonotype: One end of the junction does not line up with germline, which may come from a read error. The chain employs TRBV11-3 and TRBJ2-2; D is possibly TRBD2 (5 bases). This CDR3 contains 16 residues. CDR1 SGHNT and CDR2 YENEEA come from the germline V gene. CDR3 sequence: CASSLTARAVTVELFF. Written as DNA, the CDR3 is TGTGCCAGCAGCTTAACCGCGAGAGCGGTCACCGTGGAGCTGTTTTTT.

The sample holds many counts of this clonotype. V gene TRBV5-4 combines with J gene TRBJ2-3; 7 bases map to TRBD2. Germline V gives CDR1 SGHNT, CDR2 YYREEE (reference sequence). V dropped 0 bases and J dropped 1; count of bases not matched to a gene: 2. The CDR3 spans 15 residues. Written as DNA, the CDR3 is TGTGCCAGCAGCTTGGTGGGGGGGGGCACAGATACGCAGTATTTT. This translates into CASSLVGGGTDTQYF.

As DNA, the CDR3 is TGTACCACATACAGGACTAGCACTGGCGGGGAGCTGTTTTTT. Protein product: CTTYRTSTGGELFF. V usage is TRBV12-3 or TRBV12-4 and J usage is TRBJ2-2, with 8 bases lining up with TRBD2. The CDR3 extends over 14 amino acids.